This TCR beta chain was obtained from a study of OX40 agonist ivuxolimab in advanced cancers. Regarding the study as a whole: Some of the nonresponding patients also showed low levels of normalized T-cell clonal expansion. No determination was made of the antigen specificity of the expanded peripheral T cells.

Of note for this clone: The antigen is undetermined.

If patients had autoimmune disease history or systemic immunosuppression, they were excluded. The ends lost 6 bases at V and 1 base at J; junction bases unmatched: 5. The CDR3 has 14 residues. Germline CDR1 and CDR2: MNHEY and SVGAGI. TCRdb keeps only in-frame clones here, not all; method: immunoSEQ multiplex PCR. The table includes 74,000 or so clones, about 92% detected once. Material: CD4+ or CD8+ T cells sorted from blood, obtained in a trial of the OX40 agonist ivuxolimab. V is TRBV6-5 and J is TRBJ1-1; TRBD1 agrees at 7 bases. The receptor was isolated from an adult with an advanced solid tumor such as melanoma, head and neck, liver or kidney cancer. The DNA of the CDR3 is TGTGCCAGCAGGCACAGGGGTGCGAACACTGAAGCTTTCTTT. Protein: CASRHRGANTEAFF.